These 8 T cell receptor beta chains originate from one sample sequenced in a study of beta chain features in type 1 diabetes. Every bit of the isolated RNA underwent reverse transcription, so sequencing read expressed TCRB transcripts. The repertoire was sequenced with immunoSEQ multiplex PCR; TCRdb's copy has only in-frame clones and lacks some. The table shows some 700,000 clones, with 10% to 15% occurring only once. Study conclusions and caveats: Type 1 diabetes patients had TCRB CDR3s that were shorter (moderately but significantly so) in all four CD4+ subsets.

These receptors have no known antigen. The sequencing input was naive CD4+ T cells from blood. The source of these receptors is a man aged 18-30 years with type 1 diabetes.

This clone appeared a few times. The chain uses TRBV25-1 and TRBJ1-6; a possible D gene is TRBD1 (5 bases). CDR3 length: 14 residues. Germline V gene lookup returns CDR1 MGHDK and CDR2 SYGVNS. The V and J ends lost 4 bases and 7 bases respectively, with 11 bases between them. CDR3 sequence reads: CASSGGTANSPLHF. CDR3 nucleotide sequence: TGTGCCAGCAGTGGAGGGACCGCGAATTCACCCCTCCACTTT.

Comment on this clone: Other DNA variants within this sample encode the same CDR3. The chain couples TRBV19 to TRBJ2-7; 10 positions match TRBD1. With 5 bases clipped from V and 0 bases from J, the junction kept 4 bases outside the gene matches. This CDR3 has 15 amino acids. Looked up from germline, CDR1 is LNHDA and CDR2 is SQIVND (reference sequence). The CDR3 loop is CASSPRTGGSYEQYF. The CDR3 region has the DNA TGTGCCAGTAGTCCACGGACAGGGGGCTCCTACGAGCAGTACTTC.

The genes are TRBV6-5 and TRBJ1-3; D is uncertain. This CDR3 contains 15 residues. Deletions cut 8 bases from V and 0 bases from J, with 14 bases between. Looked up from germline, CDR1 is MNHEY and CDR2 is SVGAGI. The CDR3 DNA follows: TGTGCCAGCGGAGCAGCCGCCCACTCTGGAAACACCATATATTTT. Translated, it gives CASGAAAHSGNTIYF.

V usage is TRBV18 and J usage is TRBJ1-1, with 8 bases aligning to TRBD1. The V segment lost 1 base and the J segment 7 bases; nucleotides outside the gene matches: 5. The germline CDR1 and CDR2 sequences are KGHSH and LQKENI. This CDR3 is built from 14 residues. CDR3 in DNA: TGTGCCAGCTCACCACTACAGGGGGTTAATGAAGCTTTCTTT. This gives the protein CASSPLQGVNEAFF.

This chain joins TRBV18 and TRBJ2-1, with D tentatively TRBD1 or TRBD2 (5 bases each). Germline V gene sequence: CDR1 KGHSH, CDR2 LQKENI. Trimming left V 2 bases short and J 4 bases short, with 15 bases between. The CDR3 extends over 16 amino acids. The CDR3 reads CASSPGTSLGYNEQFF. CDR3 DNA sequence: TGTGCCAGCTCACCAGGGACCTCCTTGGGATACAATGAGCAGTTCTTC.

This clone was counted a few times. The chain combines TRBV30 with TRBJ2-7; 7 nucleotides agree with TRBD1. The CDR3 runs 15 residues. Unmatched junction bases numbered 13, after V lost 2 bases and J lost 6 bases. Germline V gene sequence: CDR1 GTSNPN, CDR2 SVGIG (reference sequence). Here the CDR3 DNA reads TGTGCCTGGAGTCGGGGCGACAGGGACCTCGGCGAGCAGTACTTC. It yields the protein CAWSRGDRDLGEQYF.

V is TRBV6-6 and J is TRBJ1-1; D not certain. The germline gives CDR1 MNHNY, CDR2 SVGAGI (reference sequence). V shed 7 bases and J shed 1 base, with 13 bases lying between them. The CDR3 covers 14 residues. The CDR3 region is CASISQTQNTEAFF. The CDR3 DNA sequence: TGTGCCAGCATTTCCCAGACACAGAACACTGAAGCTTTCTTT.

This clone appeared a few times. CDR3 sequence: CSVVPLTGLEDTEAFF. The CDR3 DNA reads as TGCAGCGTTGTCCCCCTGACAGGGTTAGAGGACACTGAAGCTTTCTTT. This rearrangement joins TRBV29-1 to TRBJ1-1; 7 nucleotides line up with TRBD1. The germline V gene has CDR1 SQVTM and CDR2 ANQGSEA. The CDR3 has 16 amino acids. V gave up 4 bases and J gave up 3 bases; unmatched junction bases: 14.